This T cell receptor beta chain was recorded in a study of graft-versus-host responses after intestinal transplantation. At the level of the study: Induction with anti-thymocyte globulin, then tacrolimus and steroids for about 3 years, was given to all recipients.

The CDR3 runs 12 residues. Trimming took off 5 bases at V and 2 bases at J, with 10 bases between the two ends. Germline V gives CDR1 SQVTM, CDR2 ANQGSEA. Comment on this clone: Antigen specificity is unknown.

Sequencing used immunoSEQ multiplex PCR; TCRdb keeps in-frame clones, though not all of them. The sample shows around 88,000 clones, 75% to 90% of them seen only once. Sequenced here: unstimulated CD8+ T cells sorted from spleen or lymph node cells, sampled before intestinal transplant. This sequence was found in a human donor who received an intestinal transplant. V usage is TRBV29-1 and J usage is TRBJ2-7; D gene unclear. DNA of the CDR3: TGCAGCGTTAGGGTTGGACCCTACGAGCAGTACTTC. Translated: CSVRVGPYEQYF.